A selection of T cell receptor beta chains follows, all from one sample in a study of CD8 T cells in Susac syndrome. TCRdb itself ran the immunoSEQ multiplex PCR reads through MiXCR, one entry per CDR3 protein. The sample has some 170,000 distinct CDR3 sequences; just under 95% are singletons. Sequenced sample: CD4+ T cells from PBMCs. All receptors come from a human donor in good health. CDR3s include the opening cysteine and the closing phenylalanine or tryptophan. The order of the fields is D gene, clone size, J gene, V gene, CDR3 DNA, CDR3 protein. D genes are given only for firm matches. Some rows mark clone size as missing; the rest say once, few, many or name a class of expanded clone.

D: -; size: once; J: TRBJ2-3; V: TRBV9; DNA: TGTGCCAGCAGCCCAAGAGGTGGGACAAGGGGGGATACGCAGTATTTT; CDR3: CASSPRGGTRGDTQYF
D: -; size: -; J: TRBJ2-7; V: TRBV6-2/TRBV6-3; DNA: TGTGCCAGCAGTTACGGCCCCGAGCAGTACTTC; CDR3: CASSYGPEQYF
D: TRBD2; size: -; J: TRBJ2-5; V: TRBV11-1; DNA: TGTGCCAGCAGCTTAGAGGCTAGCGGGAAAAACTTC; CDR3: CASSLEASGKNF
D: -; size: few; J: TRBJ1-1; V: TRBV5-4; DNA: TGTGCCAGCAGCTTGGGGCCAGAGAACACTGAAGCTTTCTTT; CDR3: CASSLGPENTEAFF
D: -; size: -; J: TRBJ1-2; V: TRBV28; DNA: TGTGCCAGCAGTGCCGGACAGTCTAACTATGGCTACACCTTC; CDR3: CASSAGQSNYGYTF
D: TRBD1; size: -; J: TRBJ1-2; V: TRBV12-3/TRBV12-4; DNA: TGTGCCAGCAGTTGGGACAGGGACTATGGCTACACCTTC; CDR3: CASSWDRDYGYTF
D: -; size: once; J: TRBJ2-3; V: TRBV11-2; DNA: TGTGCCAGCAGCTTCCGGAGGGGGGGAGATACGCAGTATTTT; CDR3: CASSFRRGGDTQYF
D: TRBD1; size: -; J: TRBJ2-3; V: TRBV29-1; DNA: TGCAGCTACCGGGACAGGGGTCCCTGGACGCAGTATTTT; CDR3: CSYRDRGPWTQYF
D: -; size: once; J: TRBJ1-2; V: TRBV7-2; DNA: TGTGCCAGCAGCTTCCAGGGATTCTATGGCTACACCTTC; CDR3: CASSFQGFYGYTF
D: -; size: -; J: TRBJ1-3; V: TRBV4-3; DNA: TGCGCCAGCAGCCAGGGAGCCCTCACGGGAAACACCATATATTTT; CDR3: CASSQGALTGNTIYF
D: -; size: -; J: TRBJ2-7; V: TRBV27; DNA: TGTGCCAGCAGTTTTCAGTTCTCCTACGAGCAGTACTTC; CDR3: CASSFQFSYEQYF
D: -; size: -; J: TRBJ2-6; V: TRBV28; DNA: TGTGCCAGCAGCCCAACTACGTCTGGGGCCAACGTCCTGACTTTC; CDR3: CASSPTTSGANVLTF
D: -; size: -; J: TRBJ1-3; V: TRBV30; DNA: TGTGCCTGGACCTTCGTCTCTGGAAACACCATATATTTT; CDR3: CAWTFVSGNTIYF
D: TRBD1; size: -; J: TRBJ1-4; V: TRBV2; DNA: TGTGCCAGCAGACGGGACAGGGGACTTGAAAAACTGTTTTTT; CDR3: CASRRDRGLEKLFF
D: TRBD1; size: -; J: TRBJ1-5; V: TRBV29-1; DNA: TGCAGCGTCGCCGGACAGGGAGGCAATCAGCCCCAGCATTTT; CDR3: CSVAGQGGNQPQHF
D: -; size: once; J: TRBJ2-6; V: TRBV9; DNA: TGTGCCAGCAGCGTAGACGGGGGTGTTGGGGCCAACGTCCTGACTTTC; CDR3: CASSVDGGVGANVLTF
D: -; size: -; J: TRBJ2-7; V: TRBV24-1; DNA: TGTGCCACCAGCTCCGGGGTCGCCTACGAGCAGTACTTC; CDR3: CATSSGVAYEQYF
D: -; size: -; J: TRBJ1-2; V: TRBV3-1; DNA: TGTGCCAGCAGCCAAGGGGCAGGGGTCGGTGGCTACACCTTC; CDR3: CASSQGAGVGGYTF
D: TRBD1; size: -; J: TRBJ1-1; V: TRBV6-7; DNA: TGTGCCAGCAGTTACAAAAGGGCGAGGGACAGAGGACGAAACACTGAAGCTTTCTTT; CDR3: CASSYKRARDRGRNTEAFF
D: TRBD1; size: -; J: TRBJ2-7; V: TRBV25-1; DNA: TGTGCCAGCAGTGAATGGGGTGGACAGGGGGCCTACGAGCAGTACTTC; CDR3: CASSEWGGQGAYEQYF
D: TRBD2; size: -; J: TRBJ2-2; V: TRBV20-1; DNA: TGCAGTGTTCGTAGCGGGAGTAATGGCGGGGAGCTGTTTTTT; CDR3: CSVRSGSNGGELFF
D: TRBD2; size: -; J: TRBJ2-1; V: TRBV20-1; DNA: TGCAGTTCGCGACTAGCCGAATACAATGAGCAGTTCTTC; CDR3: CSSRLAEYNEQFF
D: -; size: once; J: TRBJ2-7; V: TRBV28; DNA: TGTGCCAGCAACCTCGCCGGAGACAGTTCCTACGAGCAGTACTTC; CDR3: CASNLAGDSSYEQYF
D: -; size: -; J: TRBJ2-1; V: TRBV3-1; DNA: TGTGCCAGCAGCCAAACCGTCTACAATGAGCAGTTCTTC; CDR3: CASSQTVYNEQFF
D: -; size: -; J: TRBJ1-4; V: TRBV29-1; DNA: TGCAGCGTCGCCGGGACGGGGGTTGAAAAACTGTTTTTT; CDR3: CSVAGTGVEKLFF
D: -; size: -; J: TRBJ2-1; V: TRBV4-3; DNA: TGCGCCAGCAGCCAAAGGACTCACAATGAGCAGTTCTTC; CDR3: CASSQRTHNEQFF
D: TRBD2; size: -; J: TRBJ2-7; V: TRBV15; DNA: TGTGCCACCAGCAGAGATCTAGCGGGAGCTAATGAGCAGTACTTC; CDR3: CATSRDLAGANEQYF
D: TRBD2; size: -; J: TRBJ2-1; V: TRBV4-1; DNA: TGCGCCAGCAGCCAAGATGAACTAGCGGGAGGGATTGAGCAGTTCTTC; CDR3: CASSQDELAGGIEQFF
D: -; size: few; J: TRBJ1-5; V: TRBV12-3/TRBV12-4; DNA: TGTGCCAGCAGTTTAGTCGGTAGCAATCAGCCCCAGCATTTT; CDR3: CASSLVGSNQPQHF
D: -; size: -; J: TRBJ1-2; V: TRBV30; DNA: TGTGCCTGGAGTCTGCAGTATGGCTACACCTTC; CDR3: CAWSLQYGYTF
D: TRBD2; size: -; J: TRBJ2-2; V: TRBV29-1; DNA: TGCAGCGTTGCCGGGACTAGCGGGAGGGCGAACACCGGGGAGCTGTTTTTT; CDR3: CSVAGTSGRANTGELFF
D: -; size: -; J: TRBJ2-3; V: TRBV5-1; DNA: TGCGCCAGCATGGGGGTTGGAACAGATACGCAGTATTTT; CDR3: CASMGVGTDTQYF
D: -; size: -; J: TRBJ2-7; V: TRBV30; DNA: TGTGCCTGGAGGGGTCGGGGGAGTGACGAGCAGTACTTC; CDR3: CAWRGRGSDEQYF